The next 14 T cell receptor beta chains were all read from a single sample in a study. The sorted Tregs were CD4+CD25+CD127-/low cells. TCRdb passed the 5' RACE reads through MiXCR, listing each CDR3 protein once. Seen here are 55,000 or so distinct CDR3 sequences, less than 25% observed once, and the top ten hold about 2.9%. The sequencing input was tumor-infiltrating Tregs sorted from the breast tumor. The receptor source for this set is a female donor with breast cancer.

Concerning this clonotype itself: This may come from a read error, since a much larger clone is one base off. The rearrangement joins TRBV9 to TRBJ1-1; possible D gene TRBD1, 5 bases. This CDR3 is 15 amino acids long. In germline, CDR1 is SGDLS, CDR2 YYNGEE. CDR3 nucleotides: TGTGCCAGCAGCGTAGAGGTCCAGGGTGGCACTGAAGTTTTCTTT. Amino acids: CASSVEVQGGTEVFF. The entire variable domain, with the rest obtained from reference TRBV9 and TRBJ1-1, is as follows: DSGVTQTPKHLITATGQRVTLRCSPRSGDLSVYWYQQSLDQGLQFLIQYYNGEERAKGNILERFSAQQFPDLHSELNLSSLELGDSALYFCASSVEVQGGTEVFFGQGTRLTVV.

This clonotype was seen more than once but under ten times. This chain links TRBV20-1 with TRBJ1-1; D remains unclear. V was cut by 3 bases and J by 3 bases, with 17 bases left in between. CDR3 length: 15 amino acids. Germline CDR1 reads DFQATT; CDR2 reads SNEGSKA (reference sequence). The CDR3 region has the DNA TGCAGTGCTAGTCCCATAAGGAGGGCAGACACTGAAGCTTTCTTT. Translated: CSASPIRRADTEAFF.

This clonotype was seen more than once but under ten times. V usage is TRBV2 and J usage is TRBJ2-5; 13 bases align to TRBD2. The CDR3 runs to 15 residues. The germline V gene encodes CDR1 SNHLY and CDR2 FYNNEI. V trimming: 3 bases; J trimming: 4 bases; junction bases outside the gene matches: 2. The CDR3 sequence is CASSEGLAGIETQYF. CDR3 nucleotide sequence: TGTGCCAGCAGTGAGGGACTAGCGGGAATAGAGACCCAGTACTTC.

This clonotype was picked up a small number of times. The chain recombines TRBV29-1 with TRBJ2-1; D is ambiguous. In germline, CDR1 is SQVTM, CDR2 ANQGSEA. Trimming cost V 3 bases and J 5 bases, with 11 bases left between them. This CDR3 contains 13 residues. The CDR3 reads CSVDGGSHNEQFF. In DNA form, the CDR3 reads TGCAGCGTTGATGGCGGAAGCCACAATGAGCAGTTCTTC.

Regarding this clonotype: Since a much larger clone is just one base distant, this may be a read error. This chain joins TRBV11-2 and TRBJ2-3, with TRBD2 identical over 9 bases. J gave up 3 bases and V 5 bases, and 9 bases lay outside the gene matches. CDR1 is SGHAT, CDR2 FQNNGV, per germline. The CDR3 has 16 amino acids. The CDR3 DNA is TGTGCCAGCAGCCCTAGGTCGACTAGCGGTACAGATACGCAGTATTTT. This sequence encodes CASSPRSTSGTDTQYF.

The chain is built from TRBV6-2 or TRBV6-3 and TRBJ1-2, with 8 bases matching TRBD1. Germline-derived CDR1 and CDR2 are MNHEY and SVGEGT. The CDR3 is made up of 13 amino acids. Germline trimming cut 4 bases from V and 3 bases from J; bases unmatched to any gene: 1. CDR3 sequence reads: CASSSGQDYGYTF. CDR3 coding DNA: TGTGCCAGCAGTTCGGGACAGGACTATGGCTACACCTTC.

Details on this clonotype: As the CDR3 is not closed by the conserved phenylalanine or tryptophan, this likely results from a read error. V and J are TRBV4-2 and TRBJ1-3; the D is unclear. The germline CDR1 and CDR2 sequences are LGHNA and YNFKEQ. Trimming left V 1 base short and J 0 bases short, with 10 bases between. This CDR3 region has 16 residues. CDR3 bases: TGTGCCAGCAGCCAAGTCAGGAGGCCCTCTGGAAACACCATATATGTT. Amino acid sequence: CASSQVRRPSGNTIYV.

The table lists this clonotype with a few counts. The chain links TRBV20-1 to TRBJ1-1, with D possibly TRBD1 on 5 matching bases. The CDR3 covers 15 residues. Germline V CDR1 and CDR2: DFQATT, SNEGSKA (reference sequence). V dropped 2 bases and J dropped 4 bases, with 17 bases sitting between them. The CDR3 nucleotides are TGCAGTGCTAGACAGTCAAAATTCCAGGGCACTGAAGCTTTCTTT. It translates to CSARQSKFQGTEAFF.

For this clonotype: With a much larger clone just one base away, this may be a read error. The CDR3 protein is CASQRSSGGYEQYF. CDR3 bases: TGTGCCAGCCAACGGTCTAGCGGGGGCTACGAGCAGTACTTC. The chain joins TRBV27 to TRBJ2-7, with 10 bases matching TRBD2. V trimming: 8 bases; J trimming: 3 bases; junction bases outside the gene matches: 7. The V gene's germline CDR1 is MNHEY and CDR2 SMNVEV (reference sequence). CDR3 length equals 14 residues.

This clonotype was counted a few times. J is TRBJ2-3 and V is TRBV20-1; 8 bases align to TRBD1. J was trimmed by 0 bases and V by 7 bases; bases with no gene match: 15. Germline lookup yields CDR1 DFQATT and CDR2 SNEGSKA (reference sequence). This CDR3 is 17 amino acids long. The chain's CDR3 is CSVRTGYFITSTDTQYF. Here the CDR3 DNA reads TGCAGTGTCAGGACAGGGTACTTCATTACTAGCACAGATACGCAGTATTTT.

This sequence joins TRBV6-5 and TRBJ2-7, with D possibly TRBD2 on 6 matching bases. This CDR3 is 14 amino acids long. Germline V gene sequence: CDR1 MNHEY, CDR2 SVGAGI. With 5 bases removed from V and 6 bases from J, the gap between germline ends came to 17 bases. CDR3 nucleotides: TGTGCCAGCAGTAAGGTCGGGGGATTGGGCGAGCAGTACTTC. Its protein is CASSKVGGLGEQYF.

This clonotype showed up just a few times. The chain couples TRBV18 to TRBJ1-3; D gene uncertain. The V end lost 4 bases, the J end lost 0 bases, and 10 bases lay between the germline ends. The germline V gene encodes CDR1 KGHSH and CDR2 LQKENI. This CDR3 comprises 15 residues. In nucleotides, the CDR3 is TGTGCCAGCTCACACTACAGTGACTCTGGAAACACCATATATTTT. It is translated as CASSHYSDSGNTIYF.

The V and J genes are TRBV20-1 and TRBJ2-3; 9 bases fit TRBD2. V shed 4 bases and J 3 bases; nucleotides not matched to a gene: 11. This CDR3 comprises 16 residues. The germline V gene encodes CDR1 DFQATT and CDR2 SNEGSKA (reference sequence). CDR3 bases: TGCAGTGCTACCCCGGGGGCGGGAGGGCCGACAGATACGCAGTATTTT. Its protein product is CSATPGAGGPTDTQYF.

This clonotype has just a few counts. The rearrangement joins TRBV18 to TRBJ1-1; perhaps TRBD1 as D (5 bases). The germline V gene has CDR1 KGHSH and CDR2 LQKENI. Trimming cost V 6 bases and J 4 bases, with 15 bases left between them. CDR3 size: 14 residues. This CDR3 reads CASSLDRGVTEAFF. CDR3 sequence (DNA): TGTGCCAGCTCGCTTGACAGAGGCGTCACTGAAGCTTTCTTT.